The 27 T cell receptor beta chains below come from one sample, sequenced in a study of T cell repertoires in cytomegalovirus infection. Their antigens are not known. In TCRdb, the reads were re-called with MiXCR into one record per CDR3 protein. This sample carries around 500,000 distinct CDR3 sequences, approximately 40% of them seen once, and the ten largest clones take around two fifths. Material: cultured PBMCs, obtained from culture after CMV antigen stimulation. The source is a human donor in good health (CMV status not recorded). Some clones in this sample may be carry-over from other donors' samples.

There are a few counts of this clonotype. The rearrangement uses TRBV6-6 and TRBJ1-5; the D is unclear. The germline V and J ends were trimmed by 2 bases and 7 bases, with 6 bases remaining between them. Germline V gene data show CDR1 as MNHNY and CDR2 as SVGAGI (reference sequence). CDR3 length: 12 residues. The CDR3 region is CASSYVAQPQHF. CDR3 nucleotide sequence: TGTGCCAGCAGTTACGTCGCGCAGCCCCAGCATTTT.

The chain links TRBV2 to TRBJ2-5; D perhaps matches TRBD2 (7 bases). The V end was cut by 11 bases, the J end by 5 bases, with 15 bases between. The CDR3 is 12 amino acids. CDR1 is SNHLY and CDR2 is FYNNEI in the germline V gene. CDR3 sequence reads: CAARGAVETQYF. CDR3 nucleotide sequence: TGTGCCGCCCGGGGGGCGGTGGAGACCCAGTACTTC.

The chain couples TRBV19 to TRBJ2-1; 10 positions match TRBD2. V dropped 4 bases and J dropped 7; count of bases not matched to a gene: 7. CDR3 size: 15 residues. Germline-derived CDR1 and CDR2 are LNHDA and SQIVND (reference sequence). The CDR3 nucleotides are TGTGCCAGTAGTACCGTAGCGGGGGGAGGGAATGAGCAGTTCTTC. Its protein is CASSTVAGGGNEQFF.

This chain uses TRBV2 with TRBJ1-5; D is undetermined. The CDR3 runs 13 residues. V was cut by 7 bases and J by 6 bases, with 13 bases left in between. Germline CDR1 is SNHLY and CDR2 is FYNNEI. CDR3 nucleotide sequence: TGTGCCAGCAAGGCGGGTTTAGGTCAGCCCCAGCATTTT. Translation gives CASKAGLGQPQHF.

The rearrangement joins TRBV6-5 to TRBJ2-1; 9 positions agree with TRBD2. V trimming: 6 bases; J trimming: 4 bases; junction bases outside the gene matches: 16. CDR1 is MNHEY, CDR2 SVGAGI, per germline. This CDR3 contains 18 residues. As DNA, the CDR3 is TGTGCCAGCAGCCCGGGGGCGGGTGGAGCGGGAGGTTACAATGAGCAGTTCTTC. Residues: CASSPGAGGAGGYNEQFF.

The chain recombines TRBV12-3 or TRBV12-4 with TRBJ2-7; D assignment may be TRBD1 or TRBD2 (5 bases each). The CDR3 loop spans 11 amino acids. V gave up 8 bases and J gave up 2 bases, with 7 bases separating them. The CDR3 sequence: CASGDPYEQYF. CDR3 nucleotide sequence: TGTGCCAGCGGGGACCCCTACGAGCAGTACTTC.

This chain uses TRBV11-2 with TRBJ2-1; TRBD2 matches at 10 bases. Germline lookup yields CDR1 SGHAT and CDR2 FQNNGV. The V and J ends lost 1 base and 2 bases, in that order; junction bases with no gene match: 5. The CDR3 loop spans 17 amino acids. The CDR3, as DNA: TGTGCCAGCAGCTTAGTTCTAGCGGGAGCCCCCTACAATGAGCAGTTCTTC. Its translation: CASSLVLAGAPYNEQFF.

The gene calls are TRBV6-1 and TRBJ2-3; D gene ambiguous. CDR1 is MNHNS, CDR2 SASEGT, per germline. The V end lost 10 bases, the J end lost 4 bases, and 9 bases lay between the germline ends. The CDR3 has 11 residues. The CDR3 sequence is CATPTPDTQYF. The CDR3 DNA is TGTGCCACCCCGACCCCAGATACGCAGTATTTT.

The rearrangement joins TRBV7-6 to TRBJ2-7, with D uncertain. V shed 5 bases and J shed 0 bases, with 14 bases lying between them. The CDR3 is 15 residues long. Germline CDR1 and CDR2: SGHVS and FNYEAQ. The CDR3 bases are TGTGCCAGCAGCCAAGAGTCGGGCAGCTCCTACGAGCAGTACTTC. Residues: CASSQESGSSYEQYF.

This clonotype has just a few counts. V is TRBV19 and J is TRBJ1-5, with 8 bases aligning to TRBD1. After removal of 4 bases from V and 4 bases from J, the junction contained 12 bases not matched to a gene. The CDR3 has 17 residues. Per the germline V gene, CDR1 is LNHDA and CDR2 is SQIVND (reference sequence). The CDR3, as DNA: TGTGCCAGTAGTAAAAGGACAGGGATGATTAGGAATCAGCCCCAGCATTTT. Translated: CASSKRTGMIRNQPQHF. Complete variable domain (other parts from reference TRBV19 and TRBJ1-5): DGGITQSPKYLFRKEGQNVTLSCEQNLNHDAMYWYRQDPGQGLRLIYYSQIVNDFQKGDIAEGYSVSREKKESFPLTVTSAQKNPTAFYLCASSKRTGMIRNQPQHFGDGTRLSIL.

This clonotype has only a few counts. The chain recombines TRBV7-9 with TRBJ2-3; D ambiguous. The CDR3 runs 13 residues. Trimming removed 3 bases from V and 4 bases from J, with 8 bases in between. Germline-derived CDR1 and CDR2 are SEHNR and FQNEAQ (reference sequence). The CDR3 loop reads CASSFPNPDTQYF. The CDR3 nucleotides read TGTGCCAGCAGCTTCCCGAACCCAGATACGCAGTATTTT.

This clonotype was seen only a few times. The chain links TRBV7-6 to TRBJ2-3; 11 bases fit TRBD2. The CDR3 runs to 15 residues. V lost 5 bases and J lost 6; bases outside the gene matches: 7. Germline CDR1 reads SGHVS; CDR2 reads FNYEAQ. The CDR3 DNA reads TGTGCCAGCAGCCTCACTAGCGGGAGAGGTGATACGCAGTATTTT. Amino acids: CASSLTSGRGDTQYF.

Only a few counts were recorded for this clonotype. This sequence joins TRBV11-2 and TRBJ1-2; D may be TRBD1 (5 bases). The CDR3 contains 15 residues. Germline-derived CDR1 and CDR2 are SGHAT and FQNNGV. Between the trimmed V and J ends, which lost 1 base and 6 bases, there was a span of 15 bases. The CDR3 region is CASSLARAAIDGYTF. The CDR3 DNA reads as TGTGCCAGCAGCTTAGCCAGGGCGGCCATCGATGGCTACACCTTC.

This clonotype showed up just a few times. V gene TRBV19 combines with J gene TRBJ2-2; D unresolved. The germline gives CDR1 LNHDA, CDR2 SQIVND (reference sequence). V was clipped by 6 bases and J by 4 bases, with 6 bases between them. This CDR3 region has 12 residues. This CDR3 is CASREGTGELFF. The CDR3 DNA follows: TGTGCCAGTAGGGAAGGCACCGGGGAGCTGTTTTTT.

This clonotype came up many times. This chain connects TRBV7-2 to TRBJ2-7, with no clear D. This CDR3 contains 11 residues. The V gene lost 6 bases and the J gene lost 1 base, with 4 bases spanning the gap. Germline CDR1 SGHTA, CDR2 FQGNSA. The CDR3 nucleotides read TGTGCCAGCAGGCGTTCCTACGAGCAGTACTTC. It translates to CASRRSYEQYF.

The chain joins TRBV12-3 or TRBV12-4 to TRBJ1-5, with a weak D call TRBD1 (5 bases). Between the trimmed V and J ends, which lost 3 bases and 3 bases, there was a span of 24 bases. This CDR3 contains 19 residues. The CDR3 DNA reads TGTGCCAGCAGTTTCTATAGTGGGACGGAAGAACCTTACAATCAGCCCCAGCATTTT. It encodes CASSFYSGTEEPYNQPQHF.

This clonotype occurred a few times. DNA of the CDR3: TGTGCCAGCAGGGGACAGGGACCCCGGGAGCTGTTTTTT. Its translation is CASRGQGPRELFF. The chain employs TRBV7-6 and TRBJ2-2; TRBD1 aligns across 9 bases. The germline gives CDR1 SGHVS, CDR2 FNYEAQ. V lost 6 bases, J lost 9 bases, and 5 bases stayed unmatched. The CDR3 extends over 13 amino acids.

V is TRBV6-5 and J is TRBJ2-5; 9 nucleotides agree with TRBD1. The CDR3 has 13 amino acids. Germline trimming cut 8 bases from V and 7 bases from J; bases unmatched to any gene: 8. The germline gives CDR1 MNHEY, CDR2 SVGAGI. In DNA form, the CDR3 reads TGTGCCAGCCGCAGGGACAGGGTCGGGACCCAGTACTTC. Amino acid sequence: CASRRDRVGTQYF.

The rearrangement links TRBV7-2 to TRBJ2-3; 8 bases agree with TRBD2. The V gene end was trimmed by 5 bases and the J gene end by 4 bases; junction bases not matched to a gene: 11. CDR1 is SGHTA and CDR2 is FQGNSA in the germline V gene. CDR3 length: 16 amino acids. The CDR3 is CASSRRTSIFADTQYF. Here the CDR3 DNA reads TGTGCCAGCAGCCGACGGACTAGCATTTTCGCAGATACGCAGTATTTT.

The chain employs TRBV20-1 and TRBJ2-2, with 10 bases fitting TRBD2. V shed 5 bases, J shed 7 bases, and the junction held 13 bases outside the gene matches. The length of the CDR3 is 16 residues. The germline V gene has CDR1 DFQATT and CDR2 SNEGSKA (reference sequence). CDR3 amino acids: CSALTLAGASGGELFF. The CDR3 nucleotides are TGCAGTGCTCTGACCCTAGCGGGAGCTTCGGGCGGGGAGCTGTTTTTT.

The J gene is TRBJ2-7, the V gene TRBV4-1; 11 positions agree with TRBD2. The CDR3 sequence is 16 residues long. J lost 2 bases, V lost 4 bases, and 7 bases had no gene match. Germline-derived CDR1 and CDR2 are MGHRA and YSYEKL. Here the CDR3 reads CASSRGTSGLPYEQYF. CDR3 DNA sequence: TGCGCCAGCAGCCGCGGGACTAGCGGTCTTCCCTACGAGCAGTACTTC.

V and J are TRBV12-3 or TRBV12-4 and TRBJ2-2, with 12 bases lining up with TRBD1. Trimming took 7 bases from V and 8 from J; bases not matched to a gene: 8. This CDR3 has 15 amino acids. CDR3 residues: CASTSGDRGPGELFF. The CDR3 nucleotides are TGTGCCAGCACCTCGGGGGACAGGGGGCCTGGGGAGCTGTTTTTT.

This clonotype appeared a few times. CDR3 sequence reads: CASSQDNRGGNEQFF. The CDR3 region has the DNA TGCGCCAGCAGCCAAGATAACAGGGGCGGCAATGAGCAGTTCTTC. V is TRBV4-1 and J is TRBJ2-1; 7 bases line up with TRBD1. Germline assignment: CDR1 MGHRA and CDR2 YSYEKL. The CDR3 is made up of 15 amino acids. Trimming at V came to 0 bases and at J to 6 bases, leaving 5 bases not matched to a gene.

This clonotype was picked up a small number of times. The chain uses TRBV6-1 and TRBJ2-7, with 7 bases fitting TRBD1. Germline V gene sequence: CDR1 MNHNS, CDR2 SASEGT. J was trimmed by 3 bases and V by 4 bases; bases with no gene match: 3. The length of the CDR3 is 13 residues. Here the CDR3 reads CASSVRDSYEQYF. In DNA form, the CDR3 reads TGTGCCAGCAGTGTCCGGGACAGCTACGAGCAGTACTTC.

This clonotype was recorded a few times. The J gene is TRBJ1-1, the V gene TRBV4-1, with a tentative D call TRBD1 (5 bases). V was trimmed by 4 bases and J by 6 bases, leaving 15 bases between them. CDR3 length equals 14 residues. From germline, CDR1 is MGHRA and CDR2 YSYEKL. The DNA of the CDR3 is TGCGCCAGCAGCCCAGCGGGGGAGGCTTCTGAAGCTTTCTTT. Its translation: CASSPAGEASEAFF.

The genes are TRBV12-3 or TRBV12-4 and TRBJ2-7, with 7 bases that match TRBD1. After removal of 6 bases from V and 6 bases from J, the junction contained 5 bases not matched to a gene. The CDR3 covers 12 residues. CDR3 sequence: CASSATGVEQYF. In nucleotides, the CDR3 is TGTGCCAGCAGCGCCACAGGGGTCGAGCAGTACTTC.

The genes are TRBV4-3 and TRBJ2-1; perhaps TRBD1 as D (5 bases). V lost 0 bases and J lost 3, with 9 bases in between. The CDR3 totals 15 residues. The V gene's germline CDR1 is LGHNA and CDR2 YSLEER. CDR3 sequence (DNA): TGCGCCAGCAGCCAAGAAGGCAGGGTCTACAATGAGCAGTTCTTC. As protein: CASSQEGRVYNEQFF.